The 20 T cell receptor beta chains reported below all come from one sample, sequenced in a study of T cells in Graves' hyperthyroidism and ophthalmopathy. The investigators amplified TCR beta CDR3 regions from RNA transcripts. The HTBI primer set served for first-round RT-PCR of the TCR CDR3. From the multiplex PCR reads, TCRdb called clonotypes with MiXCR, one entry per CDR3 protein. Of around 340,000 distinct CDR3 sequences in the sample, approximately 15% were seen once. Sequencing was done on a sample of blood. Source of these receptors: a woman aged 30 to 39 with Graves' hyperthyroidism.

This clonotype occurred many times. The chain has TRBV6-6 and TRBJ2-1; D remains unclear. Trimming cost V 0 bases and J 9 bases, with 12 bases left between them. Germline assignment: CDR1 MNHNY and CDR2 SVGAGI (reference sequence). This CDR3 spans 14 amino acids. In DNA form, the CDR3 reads TGTGCCAGCAGTTACTCCCTCGCGCAGGCTGAGCAGTTCTTC. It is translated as CASSYSLAQAEQFF.

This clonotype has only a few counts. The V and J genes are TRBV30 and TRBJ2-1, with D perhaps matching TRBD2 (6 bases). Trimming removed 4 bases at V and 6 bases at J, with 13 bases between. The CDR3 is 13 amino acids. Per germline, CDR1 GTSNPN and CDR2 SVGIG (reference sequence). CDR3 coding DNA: TGTGCCTGGAATGAGGGCGGGGTCAATGAGCAGTTCTTC. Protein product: CAWNEGGVNEQFF.

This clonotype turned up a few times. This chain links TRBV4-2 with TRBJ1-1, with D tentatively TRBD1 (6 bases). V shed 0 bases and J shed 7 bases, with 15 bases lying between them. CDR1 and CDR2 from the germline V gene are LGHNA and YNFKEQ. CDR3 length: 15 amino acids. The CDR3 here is CASSQESRGQSEAFF. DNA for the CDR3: TGTGCCAGCAGCCAAGAGTCCCGGGGGCAGAGTGAAGCTTTCTTT.

The CDR3 reads CASSSSKTGNTGELFF. The DNA for the CDR3 is TGTGCCAGCAGCTCCTCCAAGACAGGGAACACCGGGGAGCTGTTTTTT. V and J are TRBV11-1 and TRBJ2-2; maybe TRBD1 (6 bases). Germline V gene data show CDR1 as SGHAT and CDR2 as FQDESV (reference sequence). The CDR3 length is 16 residues. V lost 4 bases, J lost 1 base, and 13 bases lay in between.

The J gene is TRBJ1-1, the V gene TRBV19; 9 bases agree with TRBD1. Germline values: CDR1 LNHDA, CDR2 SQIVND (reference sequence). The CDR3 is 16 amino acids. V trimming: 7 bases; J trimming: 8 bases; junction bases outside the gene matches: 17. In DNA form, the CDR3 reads TGTGCCAGTAATCCCTATTCCCGGGACAGGGCTCCCGAAGCTTTCTTT. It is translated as CASNPYSRDRAPEAFF.

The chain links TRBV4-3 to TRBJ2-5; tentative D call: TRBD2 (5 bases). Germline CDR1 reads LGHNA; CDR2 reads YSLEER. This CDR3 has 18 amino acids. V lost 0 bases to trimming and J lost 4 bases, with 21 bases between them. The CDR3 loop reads CASSQDLVGLMGGETQYF. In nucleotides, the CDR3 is TGCGCCAGCAGCCAAGATCTGGTCGGACTCATGGGTGGAGAGACCCAGTACTTC.

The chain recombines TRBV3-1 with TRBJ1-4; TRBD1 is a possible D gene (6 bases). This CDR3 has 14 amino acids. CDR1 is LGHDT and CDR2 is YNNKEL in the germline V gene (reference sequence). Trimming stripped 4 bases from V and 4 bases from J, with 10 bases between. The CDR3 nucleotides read TGTGCCAGCAGCCGGAGGGGGTTTAATGAAAAACTGTTTTTT. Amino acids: CASSRRGFNEKLFF.

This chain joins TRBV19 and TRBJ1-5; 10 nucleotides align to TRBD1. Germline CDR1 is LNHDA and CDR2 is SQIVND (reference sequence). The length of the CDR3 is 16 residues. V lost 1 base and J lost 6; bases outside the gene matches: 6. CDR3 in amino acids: CASSIGRDRGRQPQHF. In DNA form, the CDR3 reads TGTGCCAGTAGTATAGGTCGGGACAGGGGACGTCAGCCCCAGCATTTT.

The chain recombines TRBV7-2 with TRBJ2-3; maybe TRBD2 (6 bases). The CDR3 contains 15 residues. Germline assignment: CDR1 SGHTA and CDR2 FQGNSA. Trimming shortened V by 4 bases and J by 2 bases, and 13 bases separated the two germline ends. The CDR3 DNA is TGTGCCAGCAGCTCCCAGGGCGGGATCACAGATACGCAGTATTTT. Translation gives CASSSQGGITDTQYF. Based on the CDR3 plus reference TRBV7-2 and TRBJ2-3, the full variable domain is GAGVSQSPSNKVTEKGKDVELRCDPISGHTALYWYRQSLGQGLEFLIYFQGNSAPDKSGLPSDRFSAERTGGSVSTLTIQRTQQEDSAVYLCASSSQGGITDTQYFGPGTRLTVL.

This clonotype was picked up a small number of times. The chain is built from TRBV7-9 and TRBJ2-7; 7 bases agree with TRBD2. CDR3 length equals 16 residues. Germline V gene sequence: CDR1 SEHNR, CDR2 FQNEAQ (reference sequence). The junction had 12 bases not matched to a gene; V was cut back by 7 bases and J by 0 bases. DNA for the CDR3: TGTGCCAGCACCGATGGGGCTAGCGGCTCCTCCTACGAGCAGTACTTC. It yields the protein CASTDGASGSSYEQYF. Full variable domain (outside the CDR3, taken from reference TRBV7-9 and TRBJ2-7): DTGVSQNPRHKITKRGQNVTFRCDPISEHNRLYWYRQTLGQGPEFLTYFQNEAQLEKSRLLSDRFSAERPKGSFSTLEIQRTEQGDSAMYLCASTDGASGSSYEQYFGPGTRLTVT.

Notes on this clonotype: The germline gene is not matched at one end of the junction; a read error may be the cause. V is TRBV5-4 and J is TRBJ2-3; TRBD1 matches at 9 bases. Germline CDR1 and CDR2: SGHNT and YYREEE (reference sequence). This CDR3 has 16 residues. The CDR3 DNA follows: TGTGCCGGCAGCTTGGAACAGGGGGCAGTGGCAGATACGCAGTATTTT. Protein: CAGSLEQGAVADTQYF. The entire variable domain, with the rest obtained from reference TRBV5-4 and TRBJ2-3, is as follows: ETGVTQSPTHLIKTRGQQVTLRCSSQSGHNTVSWYQQALGQGPQFIFQYYREEENGRGNFPPRFSGLQFPNYSSELNVNALELDDSALYLCAGSLEQGAVADTQYFGPGTRLTVL.

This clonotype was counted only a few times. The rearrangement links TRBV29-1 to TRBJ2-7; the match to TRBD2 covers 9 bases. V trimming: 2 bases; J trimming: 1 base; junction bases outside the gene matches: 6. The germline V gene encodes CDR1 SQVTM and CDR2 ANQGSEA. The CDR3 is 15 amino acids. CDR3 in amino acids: CSVEWSSGASYEQYF. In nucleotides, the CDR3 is TGCAGCGTTGAATGGTCTAGCGGGGCTTCCTACGAGCAGTACTTC.

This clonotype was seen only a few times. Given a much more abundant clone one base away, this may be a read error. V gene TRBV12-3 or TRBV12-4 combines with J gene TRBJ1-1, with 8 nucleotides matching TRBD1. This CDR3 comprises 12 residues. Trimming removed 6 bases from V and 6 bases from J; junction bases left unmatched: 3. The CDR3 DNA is TGTGCCAGCAGCCCGACAGGGGCTGAAGCTTTCTTT. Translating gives CASSPTGAEAFF.

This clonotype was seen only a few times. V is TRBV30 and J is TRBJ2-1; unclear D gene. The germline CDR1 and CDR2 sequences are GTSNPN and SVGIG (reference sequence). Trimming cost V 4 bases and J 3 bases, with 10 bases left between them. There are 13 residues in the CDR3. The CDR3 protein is CAWTPDGYNEQFF. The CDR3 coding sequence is TGTGCCTGGACTCCCGACGGCTACAATGAGCAGTTCTTC. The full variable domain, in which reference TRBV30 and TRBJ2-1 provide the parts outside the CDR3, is SQTIHQWPATLVQPVGSPLSLECTVEGTSNPNLYWYRQAAGRGLQLLFYSVGIGQISSEVPQNLSASRPQDRQFILSSKKLLLSDSGFYLCAWTPDGYNEQFFGPGTRLTVL.

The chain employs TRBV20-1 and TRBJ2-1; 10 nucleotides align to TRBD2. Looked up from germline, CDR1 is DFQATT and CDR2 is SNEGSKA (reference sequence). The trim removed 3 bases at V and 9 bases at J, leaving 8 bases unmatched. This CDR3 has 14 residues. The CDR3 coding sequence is TGCAGTGCTAGGAGCGGGAGGGGGTCGGGTGAGCAGTTCTTC. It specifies CSARSGRGSGEQFF.

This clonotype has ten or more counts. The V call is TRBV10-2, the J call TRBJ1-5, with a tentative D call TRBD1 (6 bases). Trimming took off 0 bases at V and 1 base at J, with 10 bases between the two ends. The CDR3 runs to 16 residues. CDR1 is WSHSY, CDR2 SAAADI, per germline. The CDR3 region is CASSESTGFSNQPQHF. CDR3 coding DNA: TGCGCCAGCAGTGAGTCGACAGGTTTCAGCAATCAGCCCCAGCATTTT.

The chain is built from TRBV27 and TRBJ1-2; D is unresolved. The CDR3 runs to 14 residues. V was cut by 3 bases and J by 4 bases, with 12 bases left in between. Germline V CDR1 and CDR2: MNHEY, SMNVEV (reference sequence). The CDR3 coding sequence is TGTGCCAGCAGTTTCGGTTCTGGGTTCTATGGCTACACCTTC. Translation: CASSFGSGFYGYTF.

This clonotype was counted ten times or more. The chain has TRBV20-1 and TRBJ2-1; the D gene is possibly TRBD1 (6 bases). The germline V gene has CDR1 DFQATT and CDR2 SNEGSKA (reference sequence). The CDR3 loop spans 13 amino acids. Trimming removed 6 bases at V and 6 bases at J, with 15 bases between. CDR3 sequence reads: CSAPTVQGNEQFF. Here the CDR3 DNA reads TGCAGTGCCCCGACGGTACAGGGCAATGAGCAGTTCTTC.

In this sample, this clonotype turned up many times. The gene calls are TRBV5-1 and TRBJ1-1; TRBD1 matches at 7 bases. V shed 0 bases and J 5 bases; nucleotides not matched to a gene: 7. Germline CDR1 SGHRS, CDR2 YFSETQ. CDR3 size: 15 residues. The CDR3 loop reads CASSLAGRGDTEAFF. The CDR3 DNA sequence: TGCGCCAGCAGCTTGGCTGGCAGGGGGGATACTGAAGCTTTCTTT.

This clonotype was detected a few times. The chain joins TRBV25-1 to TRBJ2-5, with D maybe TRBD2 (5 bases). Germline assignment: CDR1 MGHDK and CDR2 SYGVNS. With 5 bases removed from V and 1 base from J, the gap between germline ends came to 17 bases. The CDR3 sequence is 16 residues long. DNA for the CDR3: TGTGCCAGCAGTCCCGTAATAGCGCTACTCCAAGAGACCCAGTACTTC. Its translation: CASSPVIALLQETQYF.